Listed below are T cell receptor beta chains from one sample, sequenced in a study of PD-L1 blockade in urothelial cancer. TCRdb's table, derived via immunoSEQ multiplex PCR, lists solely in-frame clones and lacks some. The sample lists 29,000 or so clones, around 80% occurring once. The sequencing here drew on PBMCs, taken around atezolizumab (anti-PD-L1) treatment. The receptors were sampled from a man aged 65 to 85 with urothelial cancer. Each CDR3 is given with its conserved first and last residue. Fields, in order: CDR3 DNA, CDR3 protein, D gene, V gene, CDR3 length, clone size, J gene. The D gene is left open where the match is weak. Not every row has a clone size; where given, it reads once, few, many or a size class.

CDR3nt: TGTGCCAGTAGTACGGGGACAGTACCTGGAAACACCATATATTTT
CDR3aa: CASSTGTVPGNTIYF
d_gene: TRBD1
v_gene: TRBV19
len: 15
abundance: -
j_gene: TRBJ1-3

CDR3nt: TGTGCCAGCAGCTTAGGGACTGAGCTGTTTTTT
CDR3aa: CASSLGTELFF
d_gene: -
v_gene: TRBV7-6
len: 11
abundance: few
j_gene: TRBJ2-2

CDR3nt: TGCGCCAGCAGCTTTGGGGGGGCGACAGATACGCAGTATTTT
CDR3aa: CASSFGGATDTQYF
d_gene: -
v_gene: TRBV5-1
len: 14
abundance: -
j_gene: TRBJ2-3

CDR3nt: TGTGCCACCAACGGCGGACTCTCCTACGAGCAGTACTTC
CDR3aa: CATNGGLSYEQYF
d_gene: -
v_gene: TRBV2
len: 13
abundance: -
j_gene: TRBJ2-7

CDR3nt: TGCGCCAGCAGCCAAACCGCCGGACAGGGTGAAGAGACCCAGTACTTC
CDR3aa: CASSQTAGQGEETQYF
d_gene: TRBD1
v_gene: TRBV4-1
len: 16
abundance: -
j_gene: TRBJ2-5

CDR3nt: TGTGCCAGCAGCTTACAGCGGGGCAACACCGGGGAGCTGTTTTTT
CDR3aa: CASSLQRGNTGELFF
d_gene: TRBD2
v_gene: TRBV11-2
len: 15
abundance: -
j_gene: TRBJ2-2

CDR3nt: TGCGCCAGCAGCCGTGGCGGAGCGAACACCGGGGAGCTGTTTTTT
CDR3aa: CASSRGGANTGELFF
d_gene: -
v_gene: TRBV5-1
len: 15
abundance: -
j_gene: TRBJ2-2

CDR3nt: TGTGCCAGCAGCTACCTTTGGGGGGGCCTTTCCTACGAGCAGTACTTC
CDR3aa: CASSYLWGGLSYEQYF
d_gene: -
v_gene: TRBV11-2
len: 16
abundance: -
j_gene: TRBJ2-7

CDR3nt: TGCAGTGCTAGAACAGGGAACGAGCAGTACTTC
CDR3aa: CSARTGNEQYF
d_gene: -
v_gene: TRBV20-1
len: 11
abundance: few
j_gene: TRBJ2-7

CDR3nt: TGTGCCAGCAGCGTGGACAGGGGAGTGGGCATTCAGTACTTC
CDR3aa: CASSVDRGVGIQYF
d_gene: TRBD1
v_gene: TRBV5-4
len: 14
abundance: -
j_gene: TRBJ2-4

CDR3nt: TGTGCCATCAGTGTGGGGTTCCGGACAGGGGTTGGCGGGGAGCTGTTTTTT
CDR3aa: CAISVGFRTGVGGELFF
d_gene: TRBD1
v_gene: TRBV10-3
len: 17
abundance: -
j_gene: TRBJ2-2

CDR3nt: TGTGCCAGCAGTGAACTGGGGACAGGTAGGTTGGCTGAGCAGTTCTTC
CDR3aa: CASSELGTGRLAEQFF
d_gene: TRBD1
v_gene: TRBV25-1
len: 16
abundance: -
j_gene: TRBJ2-1

CDR3nt: TGTGCCAGCAGCGTCGCACCGGGACTAGGCCTCTACAATGAGCAGTTCTTC
CDR3aa: CASSVAPGLGLYNEQFF
d_gene: TRBD2
v_gene: TRBV9
len: 17
abundance: -
j_gene: TRBJ2-1

CDR3nt: TGTGCCAGCTCAGCCGACAGGGGGTCGGCAGATACGCAGTATTTT
CDR3aa: CASSADRGSADTQYF
d_gene: TRBD1
v_gene: TRBV18
len: 15
abundance: -
j_gene: TRBJ2-3

CDR3nt: TGTGCCAGCAGCTCAATCGCCGTTGGCGGGGATTCACCCCTCCACTTT
CDR3aa: CASSSIAVGGDSPLHF
d_gene: -
v_gene: TRBV7-8
len: 16
abundance: -
j_gene: TRBJ1-6

CDR3nt: TGTGCCAGCAGCACACAGGGGGCCAGAAATGAGCAGTTCTTC
CDR3aa: CASSTQGARNEQFF
d_gene: TRBD1
v_gene: TRBV5-4
len: 14
abundance: -
j_gene: TRBJ2-1

CDR3nt: TGTGCCAGCAGTGATTTCCCGAGCTCCTACAATGAGCAGTTCTTC
CDR3aa: CASSDFPSSYNEQFF
d_gene: -
v_gene: TRBV2
len: 15
abundance: -
j_gene: TRBJ2-1

CDR3nt: TGTGCCAGCAGCTTCGGAGGCGGGAGTTTCCAACAGTACGAGCAGTACTTC
CDR3aa: CASSFGGGSFQQYEQYF
d_gene: TRBD2
v_gene: TRBV7-6
len: 17
abundance: -
j_gene: TRBJ2-7

CDR3nt: TGTGCCAGCAGACAGGGGGCAGGCCAAGAGACCCAGTACTTC
CDR3aa: CASRQGAGQETQYF
d_gene: TRBD1
v_gene: TRBV10-3
len: 14
abundance: once
j_gene: TRBJ2-5

CDR3nt: TGTGCCAGCAGCACGGACATCAATCAGCCCCAGCATTTT
CDR3aa: CASSTDINQPQHF
d_gene: -
v_gene: TRBV5-5
len: 13
abundance: -
j_gene: TRBJ1-5

CDR3nt: TGTGCTAGCAGTTACACCGCGGGCCAGCCCCAGCATTTT
CDR3aa: CASSYTAGQPQHF
d_gene: -
v_gene: TRBV6-5
len: 13
abundance: once
j_gene: TRBJ1-5

CDR3nt: TGTGCCAGCAGCCAACCTGGACTAACCTACTCGAACACCGGGGAGCTGTTTTTT
CDR3aa: CASSQPGLTYSNTGELFF
d_gene: -
v_gene: TRBV4-2
len: 18
abundance: -
j_gene: TRBJ2-2

CDR3nt: TGTGCCAGCAGCTCAGGACTAGCGGGCACAGATACGCAGTATTTT
CDR3aa: CASSSGLAGTDTQYF
d_gene: TRBD2
v_gene: TRBV9
len: 15
abundance: once
j_gene: TRBJ2-3

CDR3nt: TGCGCCAGCAGCTTGGGGAGTGTCAGGGAAGAGACCCAGTACTTC
CDR3aa: CASSLGSVREETQYF
d_gene: -
v_gene: TRBV5-1
len: 15
abundance: once
j_gene: TRBJ2-5

CDR3nt: TGTGCCAGCAGTGACTCGAGTGCAGGACTCAGGCAGCCCCAGCATTTT
CDR3aa: CASSDSSAGLRQPQHF
d_gene: -
v_gene: TRBV6-4
len: 16
abundance: -
j_gene: TRBJ1-5

CDR3nt: TGTGCCAGTAGTTCAGGGGGCAACACTGAAGCTTTCTTT
CDR3aa: CASSSGGNTEAFF
d_gene: TRBD1
v_gene: TRBV19
len: 13
abundance: -
j_gene: TRBJ1-1

CDR3nt: TGTGCCAGCTCACCGGGTGCTAACTATGGCTACACCTTC
CDR3aa: CASSPGANYGYTF
d_gene: -
v_gene: TRBV19
len: 13
abundance: few
j_gene: TRBJ1-2

CDR3nt: TGTGCCTGGAGTCCGAAGGGACAGGGGCTAAATCAGCCCCAGCATTTT
CDR3aa: CAWSPKGQGLNQPQHF
d_gene: TRBD1
v_gene: TRBV30
len: 16
abundance: -
j_gene: TRBJ1-5

CDR3nt: TGTGCCAGCAGTTTCGGGACTAGCTTCACAGATACGCAGTATTTT
CDR3aa: CASSFGTSFTDTQYF
d_gene: TRBD2
v_gene: TRBV2
len: 15
abundance: -
j_gene: TRBJ2-3

CDR3nt: TGTGCCAGCAGCTTATCGCTAGCGGGGTGGAATGAGCAGTTCTTC
CDR3aa: CASSLSLAGWNEQFF
d_gene: TRBD2
v_gene: TRBV11-3
len: 15
abundance: -
j_gene: TRBJ2-1

CDR3nt: TGTGCCAGCAGCTTGGCCCAGACTAGCGGGAGGTACAATGAGCAGTTCTTC
CDR3aa: CASSLAQTSGRYNEQFF
d_gene: TRBD2
v_gene: TRBV5-4
len: 17
abundance: -
j_gene: TRBJ2-1

CDR3nt: TGTGCCAGCAGGGCGGACAGGGGTGGGTCTGGGGCCAACGTCCTGACTTTC
CDR3aa: CASRADRGGSGANVLTF
d_gene: TRBD1
v_gene: TRBV2
len: 17
abundance: -
j_gene: TRBJ2-6

CDR3nt: TGTGCCAGCAGCTTGTTCGACAGCTACGAGCAGTACTTC
CDR3aa: CASSLFDSYEQYF
d_gene: -
v_gene: TRBV5-4
len: 13
abundance: -
j_gene: TRBJ2-7

CDR3nt: TGTGCCAGCAGCACAGGGTCTGGAAACACCATATATTTT
CDR3aa: CASSTGSGNTIYF
d_gene: -
v_gene: TRBV2
len: 13
abundance: -
j_gene: TRBJ1-3

CDR3nt: TGTGCCAGCAGCTCAAACCGGGACAGGAGACAGTTCTTC
CDR3aa: CASSSNRDRRQFF
d_gene: TRBD1
v_gene: TRBV11-2
len: 13
abundance: -
j_gene: TRBJ2-1

CDR3nt: TGTGCCAGTGCTTCTAGGGGGCGGGGAACAGATACGCAGTATTTT
CDR3aa: CASASRGRGTDTQYF
d_gene: -
v_gene: TRBV19
len: 15
abundance: -
j_gene: TRBJ2-3

CDR3nt: TGTGCCAGCAGCCTCCGGACAGGCCTTCAAGAGACCCAGTACTTC
CDR3aa: CASSLRTGLQETQYF
d_gene: TRBD1
v_gene: TRBV11-3
len: 15
abundance: once
j_gene: TRBJ2-5

CDR3nt: TGTGCCAGCAGCCTGGGACAGCGCGCAACTAATGAAAAACTGTTTTTT
CDR3aa: CASSLGQRATNEKLFF
d_gene: TRBD1
v_gene: TRBV5-6
len: 16
abundance: -
j_gene: TRBJ1-4

CDR3nt: TGTGCCAGCAGTGATAGACTAGCTCACAATGAGCAGTTCTTC
CDR3aa: CASSDRLAHNEQFF
d_gene: TRBD2
v_gene: TRBV2
len: 14
abundance: -
j_gene: TRBJ2-1

CDR3nt: TGTGCCAGCAGCTCCAACACTCAGAGACAGGGTGTGGGAGCTTTCTTT
CDR3aa: CASSSNTQRQGVGAFF
d_gene: TRBD1
v_gene: TRBV5-5
len: 16
abundance: -
j_gene: TRBJ1-1

CDR3nt: TGTGCCAGCAGTTTCCATGCGGCAAGCTATGGCTACACCTTC
CDR3aa: CASSFHAASYGYTF
d_gene: -
v_gene: TRBV27
len: 14
abundance: -
j_gene: TRBJ1-2

CDR3nt: TGTGCCAGCAGGGAGCCCCTGAATGAAAAACTGTTTTTT
CDR3aa: CASREPLNEKLFF
d_gene: -
v_gene: TRBV25-1
len: 13
abundance: -
j_gene: TRBJ1-4

CDR3nt: TGTGCCAGCAGCGGCCGGGACAGGGTAAGAGAGCAGTACTTC
CDR3aa: CASSGRDRVREQYF
d_gene: TRBD1
v_gene: TRBV6-1
len: 14
abundance: -
j_gene: TRBJ2-7

CDR3nt: TGTGCCAGCAGCCGACTAGCGGGGGGGCGGCGGGAGACCCAGTACTTC
CDR3aa: CASSRLAGGRRETQYF
d_gene: TRBD2
v_gene: TRBV5-6
len: 16
abundance: -
j_gene: TRBJ2-5